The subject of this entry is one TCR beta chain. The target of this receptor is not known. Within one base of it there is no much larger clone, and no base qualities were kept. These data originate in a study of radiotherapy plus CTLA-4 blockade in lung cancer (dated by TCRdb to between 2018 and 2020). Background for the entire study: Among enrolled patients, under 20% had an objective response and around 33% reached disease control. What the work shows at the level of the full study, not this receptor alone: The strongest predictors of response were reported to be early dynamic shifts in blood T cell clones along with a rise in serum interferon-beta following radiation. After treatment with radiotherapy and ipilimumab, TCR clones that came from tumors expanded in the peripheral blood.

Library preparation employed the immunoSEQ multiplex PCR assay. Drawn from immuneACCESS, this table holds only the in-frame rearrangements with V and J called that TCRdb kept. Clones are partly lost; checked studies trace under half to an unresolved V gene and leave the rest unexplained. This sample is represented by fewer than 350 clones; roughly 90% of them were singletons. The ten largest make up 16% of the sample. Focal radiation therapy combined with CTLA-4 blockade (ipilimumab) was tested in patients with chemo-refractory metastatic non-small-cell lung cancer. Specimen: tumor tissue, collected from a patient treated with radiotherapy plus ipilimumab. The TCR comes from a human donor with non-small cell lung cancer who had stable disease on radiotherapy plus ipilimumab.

The CDR3 is CASSPLPTGGGETQYF. The base sequence is TGTGCCAGCTCTCCTCTTCCGACAGGAGGAGGGGAGACCCAGTACTTC. This sequence uses TRBV18 and TRBJ2-5, with the D call perhaps TRBD1 or TRBD2, each one matching 6 bases. Trimming at the junction amounts to 6 bases on V and 5 bases on J, and the germline ends lie 22 bases apart. Including cysteine and phenylalanine, the CDR3 has 16 amino acids. Of the read, only the CDR3 DNA is kept; its 48 bases are in frame from base 1. CDR1 KGHSH and CDR2 LQKENI are derived from the germline V gene. Beyond the CDR3, the reference TRBV18 and TRBJ2-5 genes provide the residues; the full variable domain reads: NAGVMQNPRHLVRRRGQEARLRCSPMKGHSHVYWYRQLPEEGLKFMVYLQKENIIDESGMPKERFSAEFPKEGPSILRIQQVVRGDSAAYFCASSPLPTGGGETQYFGPGTRLLVL.